Listed below are T cell receptor beta chains from one sample, sequenced in a study of a mutant IDH1 vaccine in newly diagnosed glioma. Measured with immunoSEQ multiplex PCR; TCRdb has only the in-frame clones, and not every one. Among around 69,000 clones listed, around 87% were seen once. For these receptors, no antigen is known. The input for sequencing was PBMCs, taken from a glioma patient whose treatment included an IDH1 peptide vaccine. The receptors shown here come from a man aged 30-40 years with glioma. CDR3s include the opening cysteine and the closing phenylalanine or tryptophan. Fields, in order: J gene, D gene, V gene, clone size, CDR3 DNA, CDR3 protein. D genes are given only for firm matches. Some rows mark clone size as missing; the rest say once, few, many or name a class of expanded clone.

J gene: TRBJ2-5; D gene: .; V gene: TRBV28; clone size: once; CDR3 DNA: TGTGCCAGCAGCCTTGGGGGGGCGCGGGAGACCCAGTACTTC; CDR3 protein: CASSLGGARETQYF
J gene: TRBJ2-2; D gene: TRBD2; V gene: TRBV11-2; clone size: .; CDR3 DNA: TGTGCCAGCAGCTCGGGACTAGTCACCGGGGAGCTGTTTTTT; CDR3 protein: CASSSGLVTGELFF
J gene: TRBJ1-5; D gene: .; V gene: TRBV2; clone size: few; CDR3 DNA: TGTGCCAGCAGTCTACGACAGGCACTTAGCAATCAGCCCCAGCATTTT; CDR3 protein: CASSLRQALSNQPQHF
J gene: TRBJ2-3; D gene: .; V gene: TRBV7-3; clone size: .; CDR3 DNA: TGTGCCAGCAGCCCGACTTGGGCCGGGGATACGCAGTATTTT; CDR3 protein: CASSPTWAGDTQYF
J gene: TRBJ2-7; D gene: TRBD1; V gene: TRBV4-2; clone size: few; CDR3 DNA: TGTGCCAGCAGTAGGACAGGACAAAGCTCCTACGAGCAGTACTTC; CDR3 protein: CASSRTGQSSYEQYF
J gene: TRBJ2-3; D gene: TRBD2; V gene: TRBV7-9; clone size: .; CDR3 DNA: TGTGCCAGCATCCAGGCGGGGGGTTCCACAGATACGCAGTATTTT; CDR3 protein: CASIQAGGSTDTQYF
J gene: TRBJ2-5; D gene: .; V gene: TRBV13; clone size: .; CDR3 DNA: TGTGCCAGCAGCTTCGTAGGGTTGGAGACCCAGTACTTC; CDR3 protein: CASSFVGLETQYF
J gene: TRBJ2-5; D gene: TRBD2; V gene: TRBV5-4; clone size: .; CDR3 DNA: TGTGCCAGCAGCCCAGGACTAGCGGGGGTTCAAGAGACCCAGTACTTC; CDR3 protein: CASSPGLAGVQETQYF
J gene: TRBJ1-1; D gene: .; V gene: TRBV19; clone size: few; CDR3 DNA: TGTGCCAGTAGTGGCGGACACCTGGGGAACACTGAAGCTTTCTTT; CDR3 protein: CASSGGHLGNTEAFF
J gene: TRBJ2-3; D gene: .; V gene: TRBV19; clone size: .; CDR3 DNA: TGTGCCAGTAAGTGGGCTAGTACAGATACGCAGTATTTT; CDR3 protein: CASKWASTDTQYF
J gene: TRBJ2-5; D gene: .; V gene: TRBV5-1; clone size: .; CDR3 DNA: TGCGCCAGCAGAGCCACGCCATCAACAGAGACCCAGTACTTC; CDR3 protein: CASRATPSTETQYF
J gene: TRBJ2-7; D gene: TRBD1; V gene: TRBV11-3; clone size: .; CDR3 DNA: TGTGCCAGCAGCTTGGGACAGGGCGCCTACGAGCAGTACTTC; CDR3 protein: CASSLGQGAYEQYF
J gene: TRBJ2-1; D gene: TRBD2; V gene: TRBV7-9; clone size: .; CDR3 DNA: TGTGCCAGCAGACCCGGGTCTAGCGGGGTTGGGGAGCAGTTCTTC; CDR3 protein: CASRPGSSGVGEQFF
J gene: TRBJ2-1; D gene: .; V gene: TRBV18; clone size: .; CDR3 DNA: TGTGCCAGCTCACCTTACTCCGGGACTCTGAATGAGCAGTTCTTC; CDR3 protein: CASSPYSGTLNEQFF
J gene: TRBJ1-5; D gene: .; V gene: TRBV13; clone size: .; CDR3 DNA: TGTGCCAGCAGCTTATTGGAGGGAGTCTACTATCAGCCCCAGCATTTT; CDR3 protein: CASSLLEGVYYQPQHF
J gene: TRBJ2-1; D gene: .; V gene: TRBV18; clone size: .; CDR3 DNA: TGTGCCAGCTCACCACAGGGCGGGGGCCCTTTGAATGAGCAGTTCTTC; CDR3 protein: CASSPQGGGPLNEQFF
J gene: TRBJ2-3; D gene: TRBD2; V gene: TRBV7-8; clone size: few; CDR3 DNA: TGTGCCAGCAGCTTAAGGCGGGGGGCCCTTGTCACAGATACGCAGTATTTT; CDR3 protein: CASSLRRGALVTDTQYF
J gene: TRBJ1-1; D gene: TRBD1; V gene: TRBV5-1; clone size: .; CDR3 DNA: TGCGCCAGCAGCTACGGACAGGGGGAAACTGAAGCTTTCTTT; CDR3 protein: CASSYGQGETEAFF
J gene: TRBJ2-5; D gene: TRBD2; V gene: TRBV9; clone size: .; CDR3 DNA: TGTGCCAGCAGCGTAAGCGGACTAGCGGGAGGGCTCGAGACCCAGTACTTC; CDR3 protein: CASSVSGLAGGLETQYF
J gene: TRBJ2-5; D gene: .; V gene: TRBV15; clone size: .; CDR3 DNA: TGTGCCACCAGCAGAGATCTAACCCTGCTAGTGTCAGAGACCCAGTACTTC; CDR3 protein: CATSRDLTLLVSETQYF
J gene: TRBJ1-1; D gene: .; V gene: TRBV9; clone size: few; CDR3 DNA: TGTGCCAGCAGCGAGGACACGAACACTGAAGCTTTCTTT; CDR3 protein: CASSEDTNTEAFF